Below are 15 T cell receptor beta chains sequenced from a single sample in a study of shared clonotypes between healthy human individuals. CD8 cells classed as naive were CD45RO-negative and positively selected for CCR7, excluding terminally differentiated effector memory CD45RA+ cells. Assay: immunoSEQ multiplex PCR; the TCRdb copy retains only in-frame clones and omits some. The repertoire consists of about 2.1 million clones, with just under 95% occurring once and the leading ten covering more than 1.5%. The sample comprised naive CD8+ T cells from PBMCs. The receptors come from a man aged 18 to 30 in good health. Some clones in this sample may be carry-over from other donors' samples.

Points on this clone: This sample also contains other DNA sequences that code for the same CDR3. The chain carries TRBV9 and TRBJ2-7; D unresolved. V lost 2 bases to trimming and J lost 2 bases, with 8 bases between them. The CDR3 sequence is 13 residues long. CDR1 is SGDLS, CDR2 YYNGEE, per germline. The DNA of the CDR3 is TGTGCCAGCAGCGTGGGCTCACCCTACGAGCAGTACTTC. Translating it yields CASSVGSPYEQYF.

Concerning this clone: Other DNA sequences in the sample encode the same CDR3. The chain recombines TRBV2 with TRBJ1-5; 7 positions match TRBD1. CDR3 length: 13 amino acids. Per the germline V gene, CDR1 is SNHLY and CDR2 is FYNNEI. With V trimmed by 3 bases and J by 4 bases, 0 bases remained unmatched. The chain's CDR3 is CASSETGNQPQHF. The DNA for the CDR3 is TGTGCCAGCAGTGAGACAGGGAATCAGCCCCAGCATTTT.

The rearrangement joins TRBV18 to TRBJ2-5; D is possibly TRBD1 (6 bases). The V gene's germline CDR1 is KGHSH and CDR2 LQKENI. There are 14 residues in the CDR3. V was clipped by 3 bases and J by 5 bases, with 13 bases between them. CDR3 sequence: CASSPAGDRETQYF. In DNA form, the CDR3 reads TGTGCCAGCTCACCCGCAGGGGATCGGGAGACCCAGTACTTC.

The chain links TRBV9 to TRBJ2-1, with 7 bases aligning to TRBD2. Trimming cost V 1 base and J 6 bases; bases outside gene matches: 7. Germline V gene data show CDR1 as SGDLS and CDR2 as YYNGEE. This CDR3 region has 15 residues. The DNA for the CDR3 is TGTGCCAGCAGCGTATGGACCGGCGGGGGCAATGAGCAGTTCTTC. This sequence encodes CASSVWTGGGNEQFF.

This chain uses TRBV15 with TRBJ2-7; D uncertain. Germline CDR1 is LNHNV and CDR2 is YYDKDF (reference sequence). The CDR3 contains 17 residues. V was shortened by 3 bases and J by 0 bases, with 18 bases between the two germline ends. CDR3 in amino acids: CATSRIMHRILSYEQYF. DNA for the CDR3: TGTGCCACCAGCAGGATAATGCATCGGATCCTCTCCTACGAGCAGTACTTC. The entire variable domain, with the rest obtained from reference TRBV15 and TRBJ2-7, is as follows: DAMVIQNPRYQVTQFGKPVTLSCSQTLNHNVMYWYQQKSSQAPKLLFHYYDKDFNNEADTPDNFQSRRPNTSFCFLDIRSPGLGDTAMYLCATSRIMHRILSYEQYFGPGTRLTVT.

This clone was observed a handful of times. V usage is TRBV30 and J usage is TRBJ2-2; unclear D gene. The CDR3 runs to 10 residues. Trimming removed 4 bases from V and 7 bases from J, with 4 bases in between. The V gene's germline CDR1 is GTSNPN and CDR2 SVGIG (reference sequence). In nucleotides, the CDR3 is TGTGCCTGGATGGGCGGGGAGCTGTTTTTT. This codes for CAWMGGELFF.

V gene TRBV10-2 combines with J gene TRBJ1-2; D is perhaps TRBD1 (5 bases). This CDR3 is 14 amino acids long. Per germline, CDR1 WSHSY and CDR2 SAAADI. V was trimmed by 4 bases and J by 6 bases, leaving 15 bases between them. The CDR3 spells CASSAYRTTNGYTF. CDR3 DNA: TGCGCCAGCAGTGCGTATAGGACAACGAATGGCTACACCTTC.

The chain recombines TRBV4-1 with TRBJ2-7, with TRBD2 matching over 12 bases. Germline values: CDR1 MGHRA, CDR2 YSYEKL. Germline trimming cut 3 bases from V and 6 bases from J; bases unmatched to any gene: 9. The CDR3 extends over 16 amino acids. The CDR3 sequence: CASSHGTSGWRGEQYF. The CDR3 DNA is TGCGCCAGCAGCCACGGGACTAGCGGGTGGAGGGGCGAGCAGTACTTC.

A single count supports this clone. The chain is built from TRBV2 and TRBJ2-1; 10 bases match TRBD1. Trimming cost V 6 bases and J 7 bases; bases outside gene matches: 9. The germline gives CDR1 SNHLY, CDR2 FYNNEI. This CDR3 comprises 15 residues. CDR3 sequence reads: CASRLGTGEANEQFF. CDR3 coding DNA: TGTGCCAGCAGGTTAGGGACAGGGGAGGCTAATGAGCAGTTCTTC.

The V and J genes are TRBV15 and TRBJ2-1; D possibly matches TRBD1 or TRBD2 (7 bases each). With 5 bases removed from V and 8 bases from J, the gap between germline ends came to 16 bases. This CDR3 is built from 14 residues. The germline V gene encodes CDR1 LNHNV and CDR2 YYDKDF (reference sequence). The CDR3 DNA reads as TGTGCCACCAGCCCCGACAGGGAGGGTGATGAGCAGTTCTTC. Its translation is CATSPDREGDEQFF.

The chain combines TRBV27 with TRBJ2-7, with D tentatively TRBD1 (5 bases). The CDR3 consists of 13 residues. Germline V gene sequence: CDR1 MNHEY, CDR2 SMNVEV (reference sequence). With 6 bases removed from V and 6 bases from J, the gap between germline ends came to 15 bases. The CDR3 sequence is CASRLPPRGEQYF. DNA for the CDR3: TGTGCCAGCAGACTACCACCAAGGGGCGAGCAGTACTTC.

CDR3 protein: CASSTGYEQYF. In DNA form, the CDR3 reads TGTGCCAGCAGCACAGGGTACGAGCAGTACTTC. The chain recombines TRBV11-3 with TRBJ2-7, with D perhaps TRBD1 (6 bases). Trimming removed 5 bases at V and 4 bases at J, with 6 bases between. Germline lookup yields CDR1 SGHNT and CDR2 YENEEA. This CDR3 has 11 residues.

The chain uses TRBV9 and TRBJ2-7, with unresolved D. CDR1 SGDLS and CDR2 YYNGEE come from the germline V gene. The CDR3 is 12 residues long. V gave up 0 bases and J gave up 6 bases, with 7 bases separating them. CDR3 DNA: TGTGCCAGCAGCGTAGACCAAGGCGAGCAGTACTTC. As protein: CASSVDQGEQYF.

V is TRBV28 and J is TRBJ1-4, with D possibly being TRBD1 (6 bases). V was cut by 1 base and J by 0 bases, with 6 bases left in between. This CDR3 region has 15 residues. Germline loops: CDR1 MDHEN, CDR2 SYDVKM. Written as DNA, the CDR3 is TGTGCCAGCAGTTTATACAGGGCAACTAATGAAAAACTGTTTTTT. Amino acid sequence: CASSLYRATNEKLFF.

This clone was observed a handful of times. The CDR3 is CASSGSSGANVLTF. CDR3 bases: TGTGCCAGCAGTGGGAGCTCTGGGGCCAACGTCCTGACTTTC. The chain combines TRBV27 with TRBJ2-6, with D maybe TRBD2 (5 bases). The germline V gene encodes CDR1 MNHEY and CDR2 SMNVEV (reference sequence). There are 14 residues in the CDR3. V was clipped by 5 bases and J by 0 bases, with 5 bases between them.